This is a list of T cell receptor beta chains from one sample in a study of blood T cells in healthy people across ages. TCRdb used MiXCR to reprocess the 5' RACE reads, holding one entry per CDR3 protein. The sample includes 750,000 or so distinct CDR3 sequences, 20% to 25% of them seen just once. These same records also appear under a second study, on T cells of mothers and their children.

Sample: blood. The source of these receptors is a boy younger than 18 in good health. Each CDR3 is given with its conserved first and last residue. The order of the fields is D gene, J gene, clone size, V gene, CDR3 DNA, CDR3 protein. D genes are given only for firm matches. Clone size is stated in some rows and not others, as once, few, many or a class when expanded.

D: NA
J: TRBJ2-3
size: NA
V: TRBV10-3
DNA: TGTGCCATCGGCGGAGGCGCAGATACGCAGTATTTT
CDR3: CAIGGGADTQYF

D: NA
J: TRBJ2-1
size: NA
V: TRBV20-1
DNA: TGCAGTGCGTTGTCCAAGATTATTAACTCCTACAATGAGCAGTTCTTC
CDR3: CSALSKIINSYNEQFF

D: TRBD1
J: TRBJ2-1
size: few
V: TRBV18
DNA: TGTGCCAGCTCGCGGACCCCGGGACAGGGAAAAAGTGAGCAGTTCTTC
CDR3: CASSRTPGQGKSEQFF

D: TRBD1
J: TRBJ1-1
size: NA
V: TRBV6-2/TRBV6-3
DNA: TGTGCCAGCAGTTACCCAGGACAGGGTTTGGGGACTGAAGCTTTCTTT
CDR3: CASSYPGQGLGTEAFF

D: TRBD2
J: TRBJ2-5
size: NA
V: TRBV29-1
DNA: TGCAGCGTTGCCCTAGCGGGAGGGCCGGAGACCCAGTACTTC
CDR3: CSVALAGGPETQYF

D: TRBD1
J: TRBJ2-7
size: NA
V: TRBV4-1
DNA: TGCGCCAGCAGCCAAGAATTCCCGGGACAGGTCTACGAGCAGTACTTC
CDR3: CASSQEFPGQVYEQYF

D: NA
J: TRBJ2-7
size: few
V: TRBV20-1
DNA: TGCAGTGCGCGGGTAGCGGATCACGCCTACGAGCAGTACTTC
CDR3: CSARVADHAYEQYF

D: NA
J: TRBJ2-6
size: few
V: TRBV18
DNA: TGTGCCAGCTCGTGGACACGGATAATCTCTGGGGCCAACGTCCTGACTTTC
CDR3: CASSWTRIISGANVLTF

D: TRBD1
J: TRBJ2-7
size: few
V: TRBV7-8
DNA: TGTGCCAGCAGCTTAGCCCGGGACAGAGCCTACGAGCAGTACTTC
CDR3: CASSLARDRAYEQYF

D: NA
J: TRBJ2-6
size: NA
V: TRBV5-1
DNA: TGTGCCAGCAGCCCCGGAGCCCTCTCTGGGGCCAACGTCCTGACTTTC
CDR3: CASSPGALSGANVLTF

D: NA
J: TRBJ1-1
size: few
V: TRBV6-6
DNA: TGTGCCAGCAATGCGGGAGGTTTGACTGAAGCTTTCTTT
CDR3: CASNAGGLTEAFF

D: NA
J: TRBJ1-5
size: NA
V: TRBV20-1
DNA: TGCAGTGCTCCAGGGAATCGGGTCGATCAGCCCCAGCATTTT
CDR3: CSAPGNRVDQPQHF

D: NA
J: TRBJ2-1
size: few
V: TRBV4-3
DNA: TGCGCCAGCAGCCAAGCGGGGTGGGGTAGCTCCTACAATGAGCAGTTCTTC
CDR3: CASSQAGWGSSYNEQFF

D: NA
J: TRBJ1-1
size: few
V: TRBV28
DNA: TGTGCCAGCACGGAGGGGGTATTGGATCAGGACACTGAAGCTTTCTTT
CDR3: CASTEGVLDQDTEAFF

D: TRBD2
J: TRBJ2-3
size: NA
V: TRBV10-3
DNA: TGTGCCATCAGTAGAGGACTAGCGGGAGATCAAGATACGCAGTATTTT
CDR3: CAISRGLAGDQDTQYF

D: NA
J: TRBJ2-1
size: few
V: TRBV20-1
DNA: TGCAGTGCTAGAGATTTGAATGTTCACAATGAGCAGTTCTTC
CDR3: CSARDLNVHNEQFF

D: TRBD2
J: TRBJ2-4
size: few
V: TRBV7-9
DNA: TGTGCCAGCAGCTTAGCTCTGACTGGGAGGGACATTCAGTACTTC
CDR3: CASSLALTGRDIQYF

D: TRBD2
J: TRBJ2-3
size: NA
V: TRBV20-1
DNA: TGCAGTGTTGGACTAGCAGATACGCAGTATTTT
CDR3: CSVGLADTQYF

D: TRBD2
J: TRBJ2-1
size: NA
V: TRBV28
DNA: TGTGCCACCTACCTAGCGGGAGGTTACAATGAGCAGTTCTTC
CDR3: CATYLAGGYNEQFF

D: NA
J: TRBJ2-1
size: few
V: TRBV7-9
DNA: TGTGCCAGCGCCGCGGTTACCGTTAACAATGAGCAGTTCTTC
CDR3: CASAAVTVNNEQFF

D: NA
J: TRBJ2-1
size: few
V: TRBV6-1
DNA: TGTGCCAGCAGTGACGTTCTTGGTCCTGTCGAGCAGTTCTTC
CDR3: CASSDVLGPVEQFF

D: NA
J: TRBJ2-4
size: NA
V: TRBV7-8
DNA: TGTGCCAGCAGCTTAGGTGTTGGTCCGGTGGGGATCAAAAACATTCAGTACTTC
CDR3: CASSLGVGPVGIKNIQYF

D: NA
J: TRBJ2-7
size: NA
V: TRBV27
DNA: TGTGCCAGCAGTTTAAAGGTCTCACGCGAGCAGTACTTC
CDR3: CASSLKVSREQYF

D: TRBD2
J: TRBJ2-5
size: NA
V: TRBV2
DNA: TGTGCCAGCAAGCTTTCCAGCGGGGGTATCCAAGAGACCCAGTACTTC
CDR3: CASKLSSGGIQETQYF

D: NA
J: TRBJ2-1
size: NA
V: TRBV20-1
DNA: TGCAGTGCTAGGATTACCCTGCCTCTCCCTGGCCACAATGAGCAGTTCTTC
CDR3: CSARITLPLPGHNEQFF

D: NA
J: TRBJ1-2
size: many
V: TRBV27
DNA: TGTGCCAGCAGTCCCACAGGGTTAGGCTATGGCTACACCTTC
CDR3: CASSPTGLGYGYTF

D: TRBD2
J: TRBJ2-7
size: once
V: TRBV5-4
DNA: TGTGCCAGCAGCTTGGAGGGTAGCGGGGGGCTTTACGAGCAGTACTTC
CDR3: CASSLEGSGGLYEQYF

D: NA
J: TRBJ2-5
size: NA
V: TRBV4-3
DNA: TGCGCCAGCAGCCAAGAGCTAGCAAGGATCCGAAAGGAGACCCAGTACTTC
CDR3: CASSQELARIRKETQYF

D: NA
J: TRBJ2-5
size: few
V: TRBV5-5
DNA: TGTGCCAGCAGCTTTGGGGACGGGCAAGAGACCCAGTACTTC
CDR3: CASSFGDGQETQYF

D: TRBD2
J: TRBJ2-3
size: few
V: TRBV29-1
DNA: TGCAGCGTTGAAGAGGGACTAGCGGGAGCTTCCCTAAGCACAGATACGCAGTATTTT
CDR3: CSVEEGLAGASLSTDTQYF

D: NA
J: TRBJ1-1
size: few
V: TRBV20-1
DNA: TGCAGTGCTAGAGCTACAGGCACTGAAGCTTTCTTT
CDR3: CSARATGTEAFF

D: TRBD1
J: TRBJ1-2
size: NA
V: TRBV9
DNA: TGTGCCAGCAGCTCAGGACAGGGGAGCGCCTATGGCTACACCTTC
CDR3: CASSSGQGSAYGYTF

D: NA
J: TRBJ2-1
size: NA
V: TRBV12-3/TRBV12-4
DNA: TGTGCCAGCAGGCAACCCCTGGGTGAGCAGTTCTTC
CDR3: CASRQPLGEQFF

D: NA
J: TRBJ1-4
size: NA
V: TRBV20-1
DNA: TGCAGTGCTAGTTCCATGGGGGTTTATGATGAAAAACTGTTTTTT
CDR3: CSASSMGVYDEKLFF

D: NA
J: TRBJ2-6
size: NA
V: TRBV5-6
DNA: TGTGCCAGCAGGCGGGGACAGTATTATACTGGGGCCAACGTCCTGACTTTC
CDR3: CASRRGQYYTGANVLTF

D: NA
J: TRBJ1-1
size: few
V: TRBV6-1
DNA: TGTGCCGGGGGGACAAGCTGGCTTATGAACACTGAAGCTTTCTTT
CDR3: CAGGTSWLMNTEAFF

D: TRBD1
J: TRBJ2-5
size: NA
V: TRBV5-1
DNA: TGCGCCAGCAGTCAAGCGGGACAGGGTCTCAACGGGCAGTACTTC
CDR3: CASSQAGQGLNGQYF

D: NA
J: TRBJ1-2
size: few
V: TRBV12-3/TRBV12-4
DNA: TGTGCCAGCAGTTCGGACAGCACTCCGTATGGCTACACCTTC
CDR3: CASSSDSTPYGYTF

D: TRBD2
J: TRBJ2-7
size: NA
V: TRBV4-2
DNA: TGTGCCAGCAGCCAAGAAGCCGATGCGCTAGCGGACTACGAGCAGTACTTC
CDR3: CASSQEADALADYEQYF

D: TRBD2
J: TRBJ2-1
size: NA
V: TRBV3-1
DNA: TGTGCCAGCAGCCCTAGCGGGGGGGCCCATGAGCAGTTCTTC
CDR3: CASSPSGGAHEQFF